The present T cell receptor (beta chain) was sequenced within a study of CD8 T cells in ankylosing spondylitis. This clonotype was detected once. The target antigen is unknown. A much larger clone sits a single nucleotide away, making a read error possible. The germline V gene encodes CDR1 SGHRS and CDR2 YFSETQ. The CDR3 runs 18 residues. V lost 3 bases to trimming and J lost 0 bases; unmatched junction nucleotides: 9. Overall study findings and caveats: Earlier studies detected some motif variants in reactive arthritis synovial fluid and blood. Disease-linked clones reportedly showed significant enrichment in matched ankylosing spondylitis synovial fluid.

Preparation of TCR beta libraries was done by quantitative 5'-RACE with molecular barcodes. Via MiXCR, TCRdb re-called the 5' RACE reads, giving one row per CDR3 protein. In the table there are tens of thousands of distinct CDR3 sequences, around 10% of which are singletons. This TCR derives from a male donor with ankylosing spondylitis or in good health (not recorded which). The chain couples TRBV5-1 to TRBJ2-3; 11 bases are shared with TRBD2. The sequenced sample consisted of blood, either unsorted or a sorted T cell fraction (not recorded which). CDR3 residues: CASSWRPSGGLSTDTQYF. The CDR3 DNA follows: TGCGCCAGCAGCTGGAGGCCTAGCGGGGGGCTTAGCACAGATACGCAGTATTTT.